What follows are 17 T cell receptor beta chains derived from one specimen sequenced in a study of OX40 agonist ivuxolimab in advanced cancers. Produced via immunoSEQ multiplex PCR; TCRdb's table is partial and in-frame only. The data hold 77,000 or so clones, with 89% observed a single time. The specimen was CD4+ or CD8+ T cells sorted from blood, collected in a trial of the OX40 agonist ivuxolimab. The receptors here all came from an adult with an advanced solid tumor such as melanoma, head and neck, liver or kidney cancer.

This chain joins TRBV11-2 and TRBJ2-1; D possibly matches TRBD1 or TRBD2 (5 bases each). Trimming cost V 2 bases and J 1 base, with 21 bases left between them. The germline CDR1 and CDR2 sequences are SGHAT and FQNNGV. The CDR3 runs to 19 residues. This CDR3 reads CASSLFGTAGPGSYNEQFF. The CDR3 coding sequence is TGTGCCAGCAGCTTATTTGGGACCGCGGGTCCGGGATCCTACAATGAGCAGTTCTTC. Together with reference TRBV11-2 and TRBJ2-1, the CDR3 gives the full variable domain: EAGVAQSPRYKIIEKRQSVAFWCNPISGHATLYWYQQILGQGPKLLIQFQNNGVVDDSQLPKDRFSAERLKGVDSTLKIQPAKLEDSAVYLCASSLFGTAGPGSYNEQFFGPGTRLTVL.

The chain employs TRBV6-5 and TRBJ2-7; no definite D call. V was clipped by 9 bases and J by 2 bases, with 20 bases between them. Germline loops: CDR1 MNHEY, CDR2 SVGAGI. The CDR3 is 15 amino acids. The CDR3 DNA reads as TGTGCCAGGAAGGATTGCTTGGAAGCTCCCTACGAGCAGTACTTC. Protein product: CARKDCLEAPYEQYF.

The chain has TRBV29-1 and TRBJ1-1; 10 bases map to TRBD1. Germline V gene sequence: CDR1 SQVTM, CDR2 ANQGSEA. V gave up 6 bases and J gave up 5 bases; unmatched junction bases: 3. CDR3 length: 12 amino acids. CDR3 residues: CSVGQGRTEAFF. CDR3 coding DNA: TGCAGCGTGGGACAGGGGCGGACTGAAGCTTTCTTT.

This clone was picked up a small number of times. J is TRBJ2-7 and V is TRBV7-5; the listed D gene, TRBD1, was not tested against the DNA. TRBV7-5 is a documented pseudogene. The CDR3 contains 15 residues. CDR3 nucleotide sequence: TGTGTCAGAAGCTTAGCCCCCGGGACAGCTTACGAGCAGTACTTC. This encodes CVRSLAPGTAYEQYF.

This clone was found once. The CDR3 spells CASSLEGRWSGGYTF. The CDR3 nucleotides read TGCGCCAGCAGCTTGGAGGGCAGGTGGAGTGGTGGCTACACCTTC. The chain combines TRBV5-1 with TRBJ1-2; D remains ambiguous. Between the trimmed V and J ends, which lost 0 bases and 7 bases, there was a span of 16 bases. The CDR3 consists of 15 residues. Germline assignment: CDR1 SGHRS and CDR2 YFSETQ.

In DNA, the CDR3 is TGTGCCAGCAGCCCTAGATCGGGGGGGGGCTACGAGCAGTACTTC. Protein: CASSPRSGGGYEQYF. V gene TRBV14 combines with J gene TRBJ2-7; 8 bases are shared with TRBD2. The germline CDR1 and CDR2 sequences are SGHDN and FVKESK. V was clipped by 4 bases and J by 3 bases; unmatched bases: 8. This CDR3 contains 15 residues.

This sequence joins TRBV5-1 and TRBJ2-5, with 8 bases lining up with TRBD1. CDR3 length: 17 residues. In germline, CDR1 is SGHRS, CDR2 YFSETQ. J lost 4 bases, V lost 0 bases, and 11 bases had no gene match. CDR3 bases: TGCGCCAGCAGCTTGGAGGGGCCAGGGGGCCGAGGAGAGACCCAGTACTTC. Its translation: CASSLEGPGGRGETQYF.

This chain joins TRBV28 and TRBJ1-3; weak D call: TRBD1 (5 bases). The CDR3 loop spans 16 amino acids. V was pared by 6 bases and J by 0 bases, with 15 bases between. Germline values: CDR1 MDHEN, CDR2 SYDVKM. Here the CDR3 DNA reads TGTGCCAGCAGCTACGGGGCCTCCGGCTCTGGAAACACCATATATTTT. It is translated as CASSYGASGSGNTIYF.

The gene calls are TRBV9 and TRBJ2-2; TRBD2 aligns across 9 bases. The trim removed 4 bases at V and 6 bases at J, leaving 7 bases unmatched. Germline loops: CDR1 SGDLS, CDR2 YYNGEE. The CDR3 loop spans 15 amino acids. CDR3 nucleotide sequence: TGTGCCAGCAGCCCCGGCGGGGGGGCCCCCGGGGAGCTGTTTTTT. Translated: CASSPGGGAPGELFF.

The rearrangement joins TRBV28 to TRBJ2-3; D gene uncertain. Per the germline V gene, CDR1 is MDHEN and CDR2 is SYDVKM. This CDR3 has 12 residues. Trimming stripped 6 bases from V and 4 bases from J, with 8 bases between. CDR3 sequence: CASRRFADTQYF. The CDR3 bases are TGTGCCAGCAGACGATTTGCAGATACGCAGTATTTT.

This clone has a single count. The chain has TRBV28 and TRBJ1-5, with D possibly TRBD1 on 5 matching bases. CDR3 length: 17 amino acids. Germline V gene data show CDR1 as MDHEN and CDR2 as SYDVKM. V was trimmed by 4 bases and J by 3 bases, leaving 19 bases between them. CDR3 nucleotide sequence: TGTGCCAGCAGTTCGCAACAAAATACAGGAGTCAATCAGCCCCAGCATTTT. This gives the protein CASSSQQNTGVNQPQHF.

This chain joins TRBV18 and TRBJ1-2, with D hard to call. The CDR3 is 14 amino acids. V lost 4 bases and J 3 bases, leaving 12 bases between the germline ends. Germline CDR1 and CDR2: KGHSH and LQKENI. The CDR3 loop reads CASSRSGLDYGYTF. Written as DNA, the CDR3 is TGTGCCAGCTCACGGAGCGGGTTAGACTATGGCTACACCTTC.

This clone was seen only a few times. The V and J genes are TRBV2 and TRBJ1-5; 8 bases are a match to TRBD1. Germline CDR1 reads SNHLY; CDR2 reads FYNNEI. V lost 6 bases to trimming and J lost 5 bases; unmatched junction nucleotides: 6. The CDR3 loop spans 14 amino acids. The DNA of the CDR3 is TGTGCCAGCAGGGGGACAGGCGGATATCAGCCCCAGCATTTT. This encodes CASRGTGGYQPQHF.

This clone was observed a single time. The genes are TRBV6-1 and TRBJ2-1, with 7 bases matching TRBD2. V shed 2 bases, J shed 9 bases, and the junction held 7 bases outside the gene matches. Germline V lookup: CDR1 MNHNS, CDR2 SASEGT. There are 14 residues in the CDR3. The CDR3 reads CASSELGGSGEQFF. CDR3 bases: TGTGCCAGCAGTGAACTGGGGGGGTCAGGTGAGCAGTTCTTC.

This clone was detected a few times. This sequence joins TRBV2 and TRBJ1-6; no firm D call. There are 13 residues in the CDR3. The germline CDR1 and CDR2 sequences are SNHLY and FYNNEI. V lost 6 bases and J 4 bases, leaving 7 bases between the germline ends. As DNA, the CDR3 is TGTGCCAGCAGGGCCCCATATAATTCACCCCTCCACTTT. Protein product: CASRAPYNSPLHF.

The chain joins TRBV5-4 to TRBJ2-2; perhaps TRBD1 as D (5 bases). V lost 0 bases, J lost 3 bases, and 12 bases lay in between. This CDR3 comprises 16 residues. Germline V gives CDR1 SGHNT, CDR2 YYREEE (reference sequence). The CDR3 bases are TGTGCCAGCAGCTTGGTTCGGCAGGGCGACACCGGGGAGCTGTTTTTT. The encoded protein is CASSLVRQGDTGELFF.

V is TRBV5-8 and J is TRBJ2-3; perhaps TRBD1 as D (6 bases). The CDR3 is 14 residues long. Trimming stripped 4 bases from V and 5 bases from J, with 14 bases between. Germline loops: CDR1 SGHTS, CDR2 YDEGEE. This CDR3 is CASSTRTVQDTQYF. The DNA of the CDR3 is TGTGCCAGCAGCACTCGGACAGTCCAAGATACGCAGTATTTT.